Below, 5 T cell receptor beta chains from the same sample are listed, as sequenced in a study of shared clonotypes between healthy human individuals (dated by TCRdb to the early 2020s). CD8 naive samples were obtained by positive selection for CCR7 among CD45RO-negative cells, yielding a CD45RA+CCR7+ population from which TemRA cells were excluded. Library preparation was by the immunoSEQ multiplex PCR assay. TCRdb provides this immuneACCESS table in a form limited to in-frame rearrangements. Some clones are lacking; in checked studies, under half of them reflect an unresolved V gene, and why the rest are absent is not known. This sample has approximately 2,200,000 clones in its table, and roughly 91% of those were observed once. The ten largest clones represent 1.5% to 2% of the sample. Sequenced sample: naive CD8+ T cells from PBMCs. This specimen's cell subset or site label, per the study, means: CD45RA+CCR7+. The source of these receptors is a young man in good health. Some clones in this sample may be carry-over from other donors' samples.

The rearrangement links TRBV2 to TRBJ2-7; the D is unclear. Trimming pared 4 bases from V and 4 bases from J, leaving 11 bases between. Per germline, CDR1 SNHLY and CDR2 FYNNEI. The CDR3 spans 13 residues. In DNA, the CDR3 is TGTGCCAGCAGTGTCCGGTCTGGGTACGAGCAGTACTTC. Its translation: CASSVRSGYEQYF.

In this sample, this clone turned up once. The rearrangement links TRBV4-3 to TRBJ2-4, with 9 bases matching TRBD1. This CDR3 is built from 15 residues. From germline, CDR1 is LGHNA and CDR2 YSLEER. V lost 0 bases, J lost 7 bases, and 4 bases stayed unmatched. CDR3 in amino acids: CASSQELGQGNIQYF. The CDR3 DNA reads as TGCGCCAGCAGCCAAGAGTTGGGACAGGGTAACATTCAGTACTTC.

The CDR3 DNA follows: TGTGCCAGCACCAAAAGGGGGTGGCTGAACACTGAAGCTTTCTTT. It specifies CASTKRGWLNTEAFF. J is TRBJ1-1 and V is TRBV28, with D perhaps matching TRBD1 (6 bases). With 7 bases removed from V and 0 bases from J, the gap between germline ends came to 15 bases. CDR1 is MDHEN, CDR2 SYDVKM, per germline. The CDR3 has 15 amino acids.

The count of this clone is one. This chain uses TRBV9 with TRBJ2-1; TRBD1 matches 12 bases. The CDR3 spans 15 residues. The V segment lost 3 bases and the J segment 7 bases; nucleotides outside the gene matches: 5. Germline CDR1 SGDLS, CDR2 YYNGEE. This CDR3 is CASSEGQGARNEQFF. The CDR3 DNA reads TGTGCCAGCAGCGAGGGACAGGGGGCGAGGAATGAGCAGTTCTTC.

Details on this clone: Additional DNA sequences in this sample encode the identical CDR3. The chain carries TRBV19 and TRBJ2-5, with a tentative D call TRBD2 (6 bases). CDR1 is LNHDA, CDR2 SQIVND, per germline (reference sequence). There are 12 residues in the CDR3. Trimming pared 11 bases from V and 5 bases from J, leaving 15 bases between. The CDR3 sequence is CASSTGGETQYF. The DNA for the CDR3 is TGTGCCTCCTCGACCGGAGGGGAGACCCAGTACTTC.